This T cell receptor (beta chain) originates from a study of T cells after yellow fever vaccination. TCRdb reprocessed the 5' RACE reads with MiXCR, giving one entry per CDR3 protein. This table holds fewer than 400,000 distinct CDR3 sequences, around 6.4% found once. This CDR3 has 11 residues. The V end lost 7 bases, the J end lost 6 bases, and 12 bases lay between the germline ends. Looked up from germline, CDR1 is SQVTM and CDR2 is ANQGSEA. A remark on this clonotype: Its antigen is unidentified.

The study's findings and limits: Most primary-vaccination clones recurred post-booster (nearly 98% CD4, over 70% CD8).

The rearrangement uses TRBV29-1 and TRBJ1-2, with a possible D match to TRBD1 (6 bases). The sample consisted of PBMCs, taken 5 days after the yellow fever booster vaccination. This TCR came from a young man who received the YFV17D yellow fever vaccine. The CDR3 nucleotides are TGCAGCGGAGGAGGGGGGAATGGCTACACCTTC. Translating gives CSGGGGNGYTF.